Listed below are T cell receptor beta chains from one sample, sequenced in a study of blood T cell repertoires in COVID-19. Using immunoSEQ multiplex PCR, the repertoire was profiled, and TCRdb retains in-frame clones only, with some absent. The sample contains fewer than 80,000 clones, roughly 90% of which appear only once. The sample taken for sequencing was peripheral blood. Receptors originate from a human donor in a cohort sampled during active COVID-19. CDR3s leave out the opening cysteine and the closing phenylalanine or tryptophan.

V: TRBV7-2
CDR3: ASSFGQGAFEQY

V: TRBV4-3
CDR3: ASSQDSGDTQY

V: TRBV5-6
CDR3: ASSGRDRDGNTIY

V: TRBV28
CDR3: ASSFRSGTSGLYEQY

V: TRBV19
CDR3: ASSSLGVGRETQY

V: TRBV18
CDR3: ASSPSRGNEQF

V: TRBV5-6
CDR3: ASSLVGAAKNIQY

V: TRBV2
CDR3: ASLGQGKGNEQF

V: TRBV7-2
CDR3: ASSLIAGGEPSSTDTQY

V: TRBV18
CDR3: ASSPRTPSGRALNNEQF

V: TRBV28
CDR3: ASSLVARLSNQPQH

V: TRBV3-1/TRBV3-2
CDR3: ASSPRLALITGELF

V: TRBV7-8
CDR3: ASSLAATGKRYGYT

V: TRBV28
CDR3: ASSSHRRANYGYT

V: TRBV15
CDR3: ATSRVGRGHRGNQPQH

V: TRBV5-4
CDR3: ASSSGETQY

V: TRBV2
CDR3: ASRKLDRDYGYT

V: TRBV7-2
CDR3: ASSFTGTSGSGETQY

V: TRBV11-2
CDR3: ASSLLTSGLGGAYNEQF

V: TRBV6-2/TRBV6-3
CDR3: ASSYSLAGVNTGELF